This T cell receptor (beta chain) appears in the sequencing data of a study of regulatory T cells in long-lasting Graves disease. Points from the study as a whole: Limited samples may have lowered accuracy.

Deletions cut 6 bases from V and 13 bases from J, with 15 bases between. The germline CDR1 and CDR2 sequences are MDHEN and SYDVKM. The CDR3 covers 12 residues. As for time point: newly diagnosed GD, antithyroid drugs for less than 3 months. PBMC RNA served as the TCR library source. This clonotype was recorded at least ten times. Its antigen is not identified. Arm-PCR of CDR3 regions and iRepertoire HTBI primers were the basis on which TCR beta libraries were built. Via MiXCR, TCRdb re-called the multiplex PCR reads, giving one row per CDR3 protein. Here the sample spans roughly 520,000 distinct CDR3 sequences, around 11% being singletons. The data were also submitted as part of a second study, on T cells in Graves' hyperthyroidism and ophthalmopathy. That study reports: The model predicted ophthalmopathy a median approximately 6 months before onset.

The source is a woman aged 30 to 39 with Graves disease. V gene TRBV28 combines with J gene TRBJ2-2; TRBD2 is a possible D gene (6 bases). Sample: peripheral blood mononuclear cells (PBMCs), taken at new diagnosis, from a patient treated with antithyroid drugs. The CDR3, as DNA: TGTGCCAGCAGCCTCGGGCAGGGAGGGCTGTTTTTT. This sequence encodes CASSLGQGGLFF.